This T cell receptor beta chain comes out of a study of cytomegalovirus exposure and HLA in healthy donors. Germline CDR1 SGHAT, CDR2 FQDESV (reference sequence). This CDR3 spans 15 amino acids. With 0 bases clipped from V and 5 bases from J, the junction kept 4 bases outside the gene matches. Study observations and caveats: The study recorded 150 to 200 TCR beta chains that were cytomegalovirus-associated. Likely technical artifact: a cluster of highly shared sequence variants.

The donors gave bone marrow, and they were healthy. Regarding this clone: The antigen is undetermined.

The PCR used 60 Vbeta and 13 Jbeta primers. Data came from immunoSEQ multiplex PCR; TCRdb stores just in-frame clones and leaves some out. The data hold around 100,000 clones, with 55% to 80% observed a single time. The rearrangement links TRBV11-1 to TRBJ2-5, with TRBD1 identical over 9 bases. This clonotype was sampled from a man aged 35 to 55 in good health and CMV-seronegative. The sample was PBMCs. The CDR3 sequence: CASSLAGQGSETQYF. In nucleotides, the CDR3 is TGTGCCAGCAGCTTAGCTGGACAGGGGAGCGAGACCCAGTACTTC.